The entry below describes one T cell receptor (beta chain). As processed by the authors: Counts of nucleated cells, estimated from reference gene primer amplification, were obtained. Measured with immunoSEQ multiplex PCR; TCRdb has only the in-frame clones, and not every one. The V and J calls and the clone size are those of that table, but D and trimming were determined from the DNA. Of fewer than 200,000 clones listed, 83% are singletons. The V end was cut by 5 bases, the J end by 7 bases, with 11 bases between. Germline assignment: CDR1 SQVTM and CDR2 ANQGSEA. The CDR3 is made up of 12 amino acids. This sample stems from a study of blood T cell repertoires in COVID-19. In the study overall: The origin of the acute and convalescent COVID-19 samples was the United States, Italy and Spain. T cells, B-cell-depleted T cells, or PBMCs provided the cDNA or gDNA that served as material.

The gene calls are TRBV29-1 and TRBJ1-4; a weak D match, TRBD1 (5 bases). The material sequenced was peripheral blood. This sequence was found in a woman older than 75 with acute or convalescent COVID-19. CDR3 in DNA: TGCAGCGTTCCGGGGGGAGCTGAAAAACTGTTTTTT. The encoded protein is CSVPGGAEKLFF.